The 5 T cell receptor beta chains reported below all come from one sample, sequenced in a study of cytotoxic CD8 clonotypes in ibrutinib-treated CLL (dated by TCRdb to the early 2020s). The sample's time point, from its label and the paper: about twelve months on ibrutinib. The library was obtained by the immunoSEQ multiplex PCR assay. TCRdb re-hosts the immuneACCESS table, in-frame sequences only. Its copies lack some clones; in the studies checked, an unresolved V gene accounts for under half of them, and the cause for the rest is not known. For this sample the table gives 90,000 to 100,000 clones, of which roughly 80% were detected only once. The ten biggest clones cover 25% to 40% of the sample. The source material was PBMCs, sampled after 12 months of ibrutinib treatment. These TCRs come from a human donor with chronic lymphocytic leukemia.

V usage is TRBV10-3 and J usage is TRBJ1-6; no clear D gene. The ends were cut back, 3 bases at V and 10 bases at J, with 13 bases in the middle. CDR3 size: 14 residues. Per the germline V gene, CDR1 is ENHRY and CDR2 is SYGVKD. The CDR3 DNA reads as TGTGCCATCAGTGACCCCCCTGTCGGGTCACCCCTCCACTTT. Translated, it gives CAISDPPVGSPLHF.

This clone was seen just once. A much larger clone differs by one base, so this may be a read error. DNA of the CDR3: TGTGCCAGCAGTGGTCAGGGAGGGGGCACCGGGGAGCTGTTTTTT. Its translation is CASSGQGGGTGELFF. V and J are TRBV2 and TRBJ2-2, with D perhaps matching TRBD2 (7 bases). CDR3 length: 15 amino acids. Germline assignment: CDR1 SNHLY and CDR2 FYNNEI. V lost 4 bases and J lost 4, with 13 bases in between.

This chain joins TRBV30 and TRBJ1-5; possibly TRBD1 for D (6 bases). CDR1 and CDR2 from the germline V gene are GTSNPN and SVGIG (reference sequence). The CDR3 is made up of 13 amino acids. Between the trimmed V and J ends, which lost 3 bases and 7 bases, there was a span of 13 bases. In DNA, the CDR3 is TGTGCCTGGAGCCCAGGGGCCGTGCAGCCCCAGCATTTT. This sequence encodes CAWSPGAVQPQHF.

V gene TRBV7-2 combines with J gene TRBJ2-1; D is ambiguous. This CDR3 has 13 residues. Germline CDR1 SGHTA, CDR2 FQGNSA. Between the trimmed V and J ends, which lost 2 bases and 2 bases, there was a span of 4 bases. CDR3 residues: CASSLRPYNEQFF. As DNA, the CDR3 is TGTGCCAGCAGCTTACGACCCTACAATGAGCAGTTCTTC.

This chain uses TRBV4-1 with TRBJ2-1; 12 bases agree with TRBD2. V gave up 1 base and J gave up 10 bases; unmatched junction bases: 11. Germline assignment: CDR1 MGHRA and CDR2 YSYEKL. There are 17 residues in the CDR3. In nucleotides, the CDR3 is TGCGCCAGCAGCCAAGTCGGGACTAGCGGGTCCTGGGTAGAGCAGTTCTTC. Residues: CASSQVGTSGSWVEQFF.